This paragraph covers one T cell receptor beta chain sequence. Its matching antigen is unknown. This sample stems from a study of cytomegalovirus exposure and HLA in healthy donors. Study summary: The approximately 110 validation repertoires used a platform that matched the one used for the 600 to 700 first-cohort repertoires, as a later analysis reported.

Points from the study as a whole: The study listed 164 cytomegalovirus-associated TCR beta chains. Testing in vitro showed a few CMV-associated chains specific for CMV antigens.

Profiled with immunoSEQ multiplex PCR; TCRdb holds only in-frame clones, not every one. The data show tens of thousands of clones, roughly 95% seen once. This CDR3 has 15 amino acids. Looked up from germline, CDR1 is SGHVS and CDR2 is FQNEAQ. Trimming removed 3 bases from V and 0 bases from J; junction bases left unmatched: 2. Input material: PBMCs. The chain employs TRBV7-8 and TRBJ2-1; 7 bases map to TRBD1. This receptor was identified in a woman between 18 and 30 years old in good health and CMV-seropositive. In DNA, the CDR3 is TGTGCCAGCAGCTTCCGGGACAGCTCCTACAATGAGCAGTTCTTC. Its translation is CASSFRDSSYNEQFF.